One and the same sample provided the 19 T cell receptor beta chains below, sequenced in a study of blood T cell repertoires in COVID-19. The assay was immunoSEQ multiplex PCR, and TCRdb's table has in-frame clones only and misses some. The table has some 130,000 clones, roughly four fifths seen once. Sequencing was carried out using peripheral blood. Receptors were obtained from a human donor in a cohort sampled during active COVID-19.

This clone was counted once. CDR3 nucleotides: TGTGCCAGCAGTCTTGGCGGCTTCTATGGCTACACCTTC. This encodes CASSLGGFYGYTF. This chain links TRBV6-5 with TRBJ1-2; unclear D gene. The length of the CDR3 is 13 residues. Trimming removed 5 bases at V and 4 bases at J, with 11 bases between. Germline V gene lookup returns CDR1 MNHEY and CDR2 SVGAGI.

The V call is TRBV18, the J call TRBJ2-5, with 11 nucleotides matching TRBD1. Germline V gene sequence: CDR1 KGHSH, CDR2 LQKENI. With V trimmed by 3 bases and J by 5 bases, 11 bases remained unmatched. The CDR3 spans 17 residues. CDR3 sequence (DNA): TGTGCCAGCTCACCCGGACAGGGGGCGATGGGGGAGGAGACCCAGTACTTC. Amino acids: CASSPGQGAMGEETQYF.

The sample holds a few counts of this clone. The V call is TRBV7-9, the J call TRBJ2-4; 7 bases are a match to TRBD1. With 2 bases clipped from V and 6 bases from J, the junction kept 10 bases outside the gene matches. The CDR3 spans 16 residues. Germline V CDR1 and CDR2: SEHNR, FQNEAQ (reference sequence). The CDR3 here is CASSLPGQVGGNIQYF. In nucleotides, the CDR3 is TGTGCCAGCAGCTTACCCGGACAGGTCGGTGGAAACATTCAGTACTTC. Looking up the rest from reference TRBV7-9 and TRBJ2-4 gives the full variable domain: DTGVSQNPRHKITKRGQNVTFRCDPISEHNRLYWYRQTLGQGPEFLTYFQNEAQLEKSRLLSDRFSAERPKGSFSTLEIQRTEQGDSAMYLCASSLPGQVGGNIQYFGAGTRLSVL.

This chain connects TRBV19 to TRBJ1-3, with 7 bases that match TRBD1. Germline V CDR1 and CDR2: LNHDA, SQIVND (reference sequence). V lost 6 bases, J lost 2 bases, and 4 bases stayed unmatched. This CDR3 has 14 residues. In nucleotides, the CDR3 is TGTGCCAGTAGCATGACAGGGACTGGAAACACCATATATTTT. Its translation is CASSMTGTGNTIYF.

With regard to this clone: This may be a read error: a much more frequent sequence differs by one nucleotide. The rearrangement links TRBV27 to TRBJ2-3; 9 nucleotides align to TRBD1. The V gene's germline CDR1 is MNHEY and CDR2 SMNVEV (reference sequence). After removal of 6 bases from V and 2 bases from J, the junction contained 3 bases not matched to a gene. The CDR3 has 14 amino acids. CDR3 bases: TGTGCCAGCAGCGACAGGGGGTTCACAGATACGCAGTATTTT. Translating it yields CASSDRGFTDTQYF.

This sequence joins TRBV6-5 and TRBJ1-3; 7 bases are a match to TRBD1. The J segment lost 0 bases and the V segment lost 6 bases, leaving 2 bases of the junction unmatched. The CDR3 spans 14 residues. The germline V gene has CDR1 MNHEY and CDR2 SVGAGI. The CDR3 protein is CASRTGNSGNTIYF. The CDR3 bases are TGTGCCAGCAGGACAGGGAACTCTGGAAACACCATATATTTT.

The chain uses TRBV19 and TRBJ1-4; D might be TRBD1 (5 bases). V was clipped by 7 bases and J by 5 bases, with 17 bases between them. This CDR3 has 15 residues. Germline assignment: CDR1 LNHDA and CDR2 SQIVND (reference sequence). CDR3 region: CASKAERRGNEKLFF. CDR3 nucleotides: TGTGCCAGTAAAGCCGAGAGAAGGGGCAATGAAAAACTGTTTTTT.

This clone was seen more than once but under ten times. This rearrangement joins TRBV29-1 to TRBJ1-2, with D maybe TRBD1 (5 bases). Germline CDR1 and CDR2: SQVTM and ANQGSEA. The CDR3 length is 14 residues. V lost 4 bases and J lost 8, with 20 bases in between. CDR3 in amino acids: CSVARPGGSEGYTF. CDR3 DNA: TGCAGCGTTGCCCGCCCGGGGGGAAGTGAAGGCTACACCTTC.

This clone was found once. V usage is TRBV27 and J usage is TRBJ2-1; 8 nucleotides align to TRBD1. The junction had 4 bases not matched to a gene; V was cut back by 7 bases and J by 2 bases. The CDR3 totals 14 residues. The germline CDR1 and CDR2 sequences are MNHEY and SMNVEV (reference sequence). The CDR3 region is CASMLTGAYNEQFF. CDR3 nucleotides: TGTGCCAGCATGCTGACAGGGGCCTACAATGAGCAGTTCTTC.

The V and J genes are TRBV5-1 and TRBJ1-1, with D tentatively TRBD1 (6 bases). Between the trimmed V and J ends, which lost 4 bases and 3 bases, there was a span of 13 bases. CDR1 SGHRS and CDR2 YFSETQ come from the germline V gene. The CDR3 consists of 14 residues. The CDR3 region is CASSPWDTHTEAFF. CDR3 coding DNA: TGCGCCAGCAGCCCCTGGGACACCCACACTGAAGCTTTCTTT.

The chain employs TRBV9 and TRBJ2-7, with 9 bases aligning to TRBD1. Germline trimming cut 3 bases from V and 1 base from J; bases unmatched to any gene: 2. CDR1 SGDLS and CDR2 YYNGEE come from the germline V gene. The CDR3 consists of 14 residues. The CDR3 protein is CASSEGQGSYEQYF. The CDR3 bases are TGTGCCAGCAGCGAGGGACAGGGATCCTACGAGCAGTACTTC.

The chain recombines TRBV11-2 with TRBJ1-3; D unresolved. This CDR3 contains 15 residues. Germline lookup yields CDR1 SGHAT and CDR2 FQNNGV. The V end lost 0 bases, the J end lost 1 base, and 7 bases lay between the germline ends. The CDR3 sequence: CASSLEPQSGNTIYF. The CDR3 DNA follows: TGTGCCAGCAGCTTAGAGCCACAGTCTGGAAACACCATATATTTT.

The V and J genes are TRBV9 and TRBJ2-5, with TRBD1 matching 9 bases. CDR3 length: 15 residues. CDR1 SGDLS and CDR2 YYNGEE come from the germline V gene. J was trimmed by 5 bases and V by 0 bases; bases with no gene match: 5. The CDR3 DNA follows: TGTGCCAGCAGCGTAGGCGGGACAGGGAAGGAGACCCAGTACTTC. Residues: CASSVGGTGKETQYF.

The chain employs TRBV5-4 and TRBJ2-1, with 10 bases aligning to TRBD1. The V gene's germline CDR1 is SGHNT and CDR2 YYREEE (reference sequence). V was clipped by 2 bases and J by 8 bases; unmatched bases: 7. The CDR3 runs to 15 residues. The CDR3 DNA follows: TGTGCCAGCAGCTTTGGGACAGGGGTTTGGGATGAGCAGTTCTTC. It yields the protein CASSFGTGVWDEQFF.

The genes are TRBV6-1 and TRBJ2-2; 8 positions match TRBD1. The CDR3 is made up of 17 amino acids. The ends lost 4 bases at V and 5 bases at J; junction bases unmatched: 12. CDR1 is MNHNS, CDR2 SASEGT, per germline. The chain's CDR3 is CASSVGLRTGFTGELFF. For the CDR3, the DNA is TGTGCCAGCAGTGTAGGGCTTCGGACAGGGTTTACCGGGGAGCTGTTTTTT.

CDR3 protein: CAWSVYGTDLNSPLHF. The CDR3 DNA follows: TGTGCCTGGAGTGTATACGGGACAGATCTTAATTCACCCCTCCACTTT. The chain carries TRBV30 and TRBJ1-6; 7 bases are shared with TRBD1. The CDR3 covers 16 residues. After removal of 0 bases from V and 6 bases from J, the junction contained 8 bases not matched to a gene. CDR1 is GTSNPN and CDR2 is SVGIG in the germline V gene (reference sequence). Together with reference TRBV30 and TRBJ1-6, the CDR3 gives the full variable domain: SQTIHQWPATLVQPVGSPLSLECTVEGTSNPNLYWYRQAAGRGLQLLFYSVGIGQISSEVPQNLSASRPQDRQFILSSKKLLLSDSGFYLCAWSVYGTDLNSPLHFGNGTRLTVT.

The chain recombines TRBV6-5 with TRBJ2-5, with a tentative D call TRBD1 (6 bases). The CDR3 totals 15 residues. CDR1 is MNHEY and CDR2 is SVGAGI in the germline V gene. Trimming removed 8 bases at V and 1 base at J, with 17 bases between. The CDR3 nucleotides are TGTGCCAGCGTCCGTATACGGGACACCCAAGAGACCCAGTACTTC. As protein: CASVRIRDTQETQYF.

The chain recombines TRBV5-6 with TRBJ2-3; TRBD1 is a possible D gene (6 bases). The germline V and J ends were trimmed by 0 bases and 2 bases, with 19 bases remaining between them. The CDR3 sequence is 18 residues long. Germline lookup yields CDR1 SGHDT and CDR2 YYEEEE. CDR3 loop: CASSLEGGGYSFTDTQYF. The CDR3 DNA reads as TGTGCCAGCAGCTTGGAGGGTGGGGGCTATAGTTTCACAGATACGCAGTATTTT.

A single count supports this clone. The CDR3 bases are TGTGCCAGCAGTTACATGGGACAGATCACAGATACGCAGTATTTT. Protein: CASSYMGQITDTQYF. The genes are TRBV6-6 and TRBJ2-3, with 7 nucleotides matching TRBD1. The CDR3 runs to 15 residues. J lost 2 bases, V lost 2 bases, and 4 bases had no gene match. The germline CDR1 and CDR2 sequences are MNHNY and SVGAGI (reference sequence).